This is a list of T cell receptor beta chains from one sample in a study of cytomegalovirus exposure and HLA in healthy donors. Data came from immunoSEQ multiplex PCR; TCRdb stores just in-frame clones and leaves some out. Of about 110,000 clones in the sample, around four fifths are singletons; the top ten hold approximately 7.7%. Sequencing was done on a sample of PBMCs. The receptors derive from a woman aged 45-60 years in good health and CMV-seropositive. The CDR3 runs from the conserved cysteine through the conserved F or W. Each record gives: clone size, J gene, D gene, V gene, CDR3 DNA, CDR3 protein. The D gene is left open where the match is weak. A clone size is listed for some rows: how often the clone was seen (once, few, many), or a class if it is expanded.

few	TRBJ2-7	NA	TRBV18	TGTGCCAGCTTAGGGGCAAGCTCCTACGAGCAGTACTTC	CASLGASSYEQYF
NA	TRBJ2-1	NA	TRBV7-2	TGTGCCAGCAGCCCCACTACCCGAGGGTTCGATGAGCAGTTCTTC	CASSPTTRGFDEQFF
NA	TRBJ2-1	TRBD1	TRBV5-1	TGCGCCAGCAGCTTGATACCGGGACAGACCCTTGGGGGTACGAATGAGCAGTTCTTC	CASSLIPGQTLGGTNEQFF
few	TRBJ2-7	TRBD2	TRBV5-1	TGCGCCAGCAGCTTGTCTAGCGGGCCTACCTACGAGCAGTACTTC	CASSLSSGPTYEQYF
few	TRBJ2-7	NA	TRBV6-6	TGTGCCAGCAGTTACTCGAATCGGGATTACGAGCAGTACTTC	CASSYSNRDYEQYF
NA	TRBJ2-1	TRBD2	TRBV10-3	TGTGCCATCAAAAGGGGCGCGGGACTAGCGGGGGGCGATGAGCAGTTCTTC	CAIKRGAGLAGGDEQFF
NA	TRBJ2-7	NA	TRBV2	TGTGCCAGCAGTGATAGGGGCTACGAGCAGTACTTC	CASSDRGYEQYF
few	TRBJ2-5	TRBD2	TRBV7-9	TGTGCCAGCAGCTTAGGGTTAGCGGGAGGGCCGGAGACCCAGTACTTC	CASSLGLAGGPETQYF
NA	TRBJ2-6	TRBD1	TRBV2	TGTGCCAGCAGACCCAACAGGGGCTCTGGGGCCAACGGCCTGACTTTC	CASRPNRGSGANGLTF
once	TRBJ2-3	NA	TRBV9	TGTGCCAGCAGCGTGGGCAGTAGCACAGATACGCAGTATTTT	CASSVGSSTDTQYF
NA	TRBJ2-7	TRBD1	TRBV25-1	TGTGCCAGCAGTGACCCCGCCGGGACAGGAAAGTACGAGCAGTACTTC	CASSDPAGTGKYEQYF
NA	TRBJ1-1	NA	TRBV5-4	TGTGCCAGCAGCCCGGGTAGCACTGAAGCTTTCTTT	CASSPGSTEAFF
many	TRBJ2-7	TRBD2	TRBV2	TGTGCCAGCAGTGAATATCGGGGGGACGAGCAGTACTTC	CASSEYRGDEQYF
NA	TRBJ2-5	TRBD1	TRBV5-8	TGTGCCAGCAGAAGGACAGGGGGCGGAGAGACCCAGTACTTC	CASRRTGGGETQYF
NA	TRBJ2-3	TRBD1	TRBV7-9	TGTGCCAGCAGCTCTCTGAGTTCACAGGGGAGTGGCGCAGATACGCAGTATTTT	CASSSLSSQGSGADTQYF
NA	TRBJ2-5	NA	TRBV28	TGTGCCAGCCGAGGGACGGGGGAAGAGACCCAGTACTTC	CASRGTGEETQYF
few	TRBJ2-2	NA	TRBV4-3	TGCGCCAGCAGCCAAGTCCGCGGGACCGGGGAGCTGTTTTTT	CASSQVRGTGELFF
NA	TRBJ2-4	TRBD1	TRBV2	TGTGCCAGCAGGGCGGACAGGGGAGGGGGAAACATTCAGTACTTC	CASRADRGGGNIQYF
NA	TRBJ2-7	TRBD2	TRBV7-2	TGTGCCAGCAGCTTAGTTCCCAGCGGGATTTACGAGCAGTACTTC	CASSLVPSGIYEQYF
few	TRBJ2-7	NA	TRBV11-2	TGTGCCAGCAGCTTATACGGCAGGGTCACCTACGAGCAGTACTTC	CASSLYGRVTYEQYF
NA	TRBJ2-5	TRBD2	TRBV9	TGTGCCAGCAGCGTAGAGGCTAGCGGGGGGGCGGAGACCCAGTACTTC	CASSVEASGGAETQYF